Below, 12 T cell receptor beta chains from the same sample are listed, as sequenced in a study of blood T cell repertoires in COVID-19. Sequenced by immunoSEQ multiplex PCR; TCRdb stores in-frame clones only, minus some. The table includes roughly 250,000 clones, around nine tenths detected once. The sample consisted of PBMCs or T cells enriched from blood (not recorded which). Receptors were obtained from a woman between 50 and 59 years old who had recovered from COVID-19.

The chain carries TRBV6-1 and TRBJ1-3; 9 bases are shared with TRBD1. Germline CDR1 MNHNS, CDR2 SASEGT. The V gene end was trimmed by 3 bases and the J gene end by 0 bases; junction bases not matched to a gene: 6. The CDR3 is made up of 17 amino acids. Here the CDR3 DNA reads TGTGCCAGCAGTGAGGGACAGGGAAGACCCTCTGGAAACACCATATATTTT. It codes for CASSEGQGRPSGNTIYF.

CDR3 sequence (DNA): TGTGCCAGCAGCTCTCTCTATGGCTACACCTTC. This sequence encodes CASSSLYGYTF. V gene TRBV7-9 combines with J gene TRBJ1-2, with D unresolved. Germline CDR1 SEHNR, CDR2 FQNEAQ (reference sequence). CDR3 length equals 11 residues. V lost 4 bases and J 4 bases, leaving 4 bases between the germline ends.

This chain connects TRBV4-1 to TRBJ2-2; the match to TRBD2 covers 11 bases. V was pared by 2 bases and J by 4 bases, with 3 bases of the junction left unmatched. The length of the CDR3 is 16 residues. Germline lookup yields CDR1 MGHRA and CDR2 YSYEKL. This chain's CDR3 is CASSQITSGGTGELFF. The CDR3 bases are TGCGCCAGCAGCCAAATTACTAGCGGGGGCACCGGGGAGCTGTTTTTT.

V usage is TRBV15 and J usage is TRBJ1-4, with unresolved D. The germline V gene encodes CDR1 LNHNV and CDR2 YYDKDF (reference sequence). V lost 0 bases and J 4 bases, leaving 12 bases between the germline ends. There are 16 residues in the CDR3. The CDR3 is CATSRDLVASNEKLFF. CDR3 DNA sequence: TGTGCCACCAGCAGAGATCTGGTAGCAAGTAATGAAAAACTGTTTTTT. Supplemented by reference TRBV15 and TRBJ1-4, the full variable domain reads DAMVIQNPRYQVTQFGKPVTLSCSQTLNHNVMYWYQQKSSQAPKLLFHYYDKDFNNEADTPDNFQSRRPNTSFCFLDIRSPGLGDTAMYLCATSRDLVASNEKLFFGSGTQLSVL.

The chain carries TRBV18 and TRBJ1-6, with D unclear. The V end was cut by 3 bases, the J end by 8 bases, with 11 bases between. The CDR3 consists of 14 residues. Germline lookup yields CDR1 KGHSH and CDR2 LQKENI. Here the CDR3 reads CASSPGGIDSPLHF. CDR3 nucleotides: TGTGCCAGCTCACCCGGCGGTATAGATTCACCCCTCCACTTT. Full variable domain (remainder filled in from reference TRBV18 and TRBJ1-6): NAGVMQNPRHLVRRRGQEARLRCSPMKGHSHVYWYRQLPEEGLKFMVYLQKENIIDESGMPKERFSAEFPKEGPSILRIQQVVRGDSAAYFCASSPGGIDSPLHFGNGTRLTVT.

The gene calls are TRBV27 and TRBJ2-4; tentatively, D is TRBD2 (6 bases). The CDR3 length is 14 residues. V lost 6 bases and J lost 6, with 15 bases in between. The V gene's germline CDR1 is MNHEY and CDR2 SMNVEV (reference sequence). The chain's CDR3 is CASRGSAGRNIQYF. Here the CDR3 DNA reads TGTGCCAGCAGGGGTTCTGCGGGAAGAAACATTCAGTACTTC.

The table lists this clone with a count of one. The gene calls are TRBV5-5 and TRBJ1-2; D not certain. This CDR3 region has 13 residues. Trimming left V 1 base short and J 5 bases short, with 9 bases between. Germline assignment: CDR1 SGHKS and CDR2 YYEKEE (reference sequence). The CDR3 here is CASSLTPDYGYTF. In DNA, the CDR3 is TGTGCCAGCAGCTTGACCCCAGATTATGGCTACACCTTC.

This clone came up a few times. This sequence joins TRBV29-1 and TRBJ1-2, with D maybe TRBD1 (5 bases). From germline, CDR1 is SQVTM and CDR2 ANQGSEA. The CDR3 is made up of 10 amino acids. Trimming took 4 bases from V and 7 from J, leaving 7 bases between them. The chain's CDR3 is CSVGGGGYTF. CDR3 nucleotide sequence: TGCAGCGTTGGGGGCGGTGGCTACACCTTC.

This clone has only a few counts. The CDR3 sequence: CASSLLPGELFF. The CDR3 bases are TGTGCCAGCAGTTTACTCCCCGGGGAGCTGTTTTTT. The V and J genes are TRBV12-3 or TRBV12-4 and TRBJ2-2; D not certain. Trimming removed 2 bases at V and 6 bases at J, with 4 bases between. This CDR3 comprises 12 residues.

This chain links TRBV6-5 with TRBJ2-7, with D perhaps TRBD2 (6 bases). Germline V gives CDR1 MNHEY, CDR2 SVGAGI. With 6 bases removed from V and 4 bases from J, the gap between germline ends came to 13 bases. The CDR3 is 13 amino acids. CDR3 nucleotide sequence: TGTGCCAGCAGGGGGACTTCTACATACGAGCAGTACTTC. It is translated as CASRGTSTYEQYF.

This clone was picked up one time. The rearrangement links TRBV2 to TRBJ1-3, with D maybe TRBD1 (5 bases). Per the germline V gene, CDR1 is SNHLY and CDR2 is FYNNEI. Trimming removed 4 bases from V and 4 bases from J, with 20 bases in between. CDR3 length: 17 amino acids. The CDR3 loop reads CASSVRVMGGTGNTIYF. CDR3 bases: TGTGCCAGCAGTGTTCGTGTGATGGGGGGTACCGGAAACACCATATATTTT.

V gene TRBV6-1 combines with J gene TRBJ2-4, with 7 bases fitting TRBD2. Losses at the gene ends were 2 bases for V and 1 base for J; bases not matched to a gene: 5. The CDR3 totals 16 residues. Germline V lookup: CDR1 MNHNS, CDR2 SASEGT. The CDR3 nucleotides are TGTGCCAGCAGTGAATTGGCGGGAGATGCCAAAAACATTCAGTACTTC. It encodes CASSELAGDAKNIQYF.